These T cell receptor beta chains were read from a single sample in a study of CD8 T cells in Susac syndrome. TCRdb ran MiXCR on the immunoSEQ multiplex PCR reads and lists one entry per CDR3 protein. The data show about 160,000 distinct CDR3 sequences, around 93% seen once. Sequenced material: CD4+ T cells from PBMCs. The receptors derive from a human donor in good health. Both conserved end residues are part of each CDR3. The order of the fields is V gene, clone size, D gene, J gene, CDR3 protein, CDR3 DNA. D genes are given only for firm matches. Size tells how often a clone was seen (once, few, many) or the class of an expanded clone, and some rows leave it out.

TRBV11-2,.,.,TRBJ1-1,CASSPGPDMNTEAFF,TGTGCCAGCAGCCCCGGACCAGATATGAACACTGAAGCTTTCTTT
TRBV27,.,.,TRBJ2-7,CASGSVGATYEQYF,TGTGCCAGCGGATCTGTAGGGGCGACGTACGAGCAGTACTTC
TRBV18,.,.,TRBJ1-1,CASSPRQDGGAFF,TGTGCCAGCTCACCACGGCAGGACGGCGGAGCGTTCTTT
TRBV18,.,TRBD2,TRBJ2-7,CASGQTSAQPYEQYF,TGTGCCAGCGGCCAGACTAGCGCCCAACCCTACGAGCAGTACTTC
TRBV20-1,.,.,TRBJ1-1,CSARDPVGGTAFF,TGCAGTGCTAGAGACCCGGTGGGGGGTACGGCTTTCTTT
TRBV30,.,TRBD1,TRBJ2-5,CAWSRDRRETQYF,TGTGCCTGGAGTCGGGACAGGCGGGAGACCCAGTACTTC
TRBV18,.,.,TRBJ1-2,CASFQTLGYGYTF,TGTGCCAGTTTTCAGACACTTGGCTATGGCTACACCTTC
TRBV29-1,.,.,TRBJ1-2,CSVSGGEHGYTF,TGCAGCGTCTCAGGAGGGGAGCATGGCTACACCTTC
TRBV5-8,once,.,TRBJ2-5,CASSPAFGARETQYF,TGTGCCAGCAGCCCGGCGTTTGGCGCCCGGGAGACCCAGTACTTC
TRBV2,.,.,TRBJ2-6,CASRGSSGANVLTF,TGTGCCAGCAGGGGGAGCTCTGGGGCCAACGTCCTGACTTTC
TRBV5-6,once,.,TRBJ2-7,CASSLMGAASTYEQYF,TGTGCCAGCAGCTTGATGGGGGCGGCGAGTACCTACGAGCAGTACTTC
TRBV30,.,.,TRBJ2-2,CAWSVYQAGELFF,TGTGCCTGGAGTGTATATCAGGCCGGGGAGCTGTTTTTT
TRBV7-2,.,.,TRBJ2-6,CASSLVQFRGSGANVLTF,TGTGCCAGCAGCTTAGTCCAGTTCCGGGGGTCTGGGGCCAACGTCCTGACTTTC
TRBV2,.,.,TRBJ2-2,CARGRGFSGELFF,TGTGCCAGGGGGCGAGGGTTCTCCGGGGAGCTGTTTTTT
TRBV3-1,.,.,TRBJ2-3,CASSQGMGSATDTQYF,TGTGCCAGCAGCCAAGGGATGGGGAGCGCGACAGATACGCAGTATTTT
TRBV29-1,.,TRBD2,TRBJ2-3,CSESPGGARTDTQYF,TGCAGCGAGAGTCCGGGGGGGGCTCGAACAGATACGCAGTATTTT
TRBV29-1,.,TRBD1,TRBJ2-3,CSVTGQANTDTQYF,TGCAGCGTTACCGGACAGGCGAACACAGATACGCAGTATTTT
TRBV6-2/TRBV6-3,.,.,TRBJ1-2,CASSPHTVDYGYTF,TGTGCCAGCAGTCCCCACACCGTCGACTATGGCTACACCTTC
TRBV7-2,once,TRBD2,TRBJ2-1,CASSPGTSRLNEQFF,TGTGCCAGCAGCCCTGGGACTAGCCGCTTGAATGAGCAGTTCTTC
TRBV4-2,.,TRBD1,TRBJ2-7,CASSHSGTGGYEQYF,TGTGCCAGCAGCCACTCCGGGACAGGGGGCTACGAGCAGTACTTC
TRBV18,once,TRBD1,TRBJ1-5,CASSPSGTGFQPQHF,TGTGCCAGCTCACCCAGCGGGACAGGGTTTCAGCCCCAGCATTTT
TRBV12-3/TRBV12-4,.,.,TRBJ2-3,CASNQGNTDTQYF,TGTGCCAGCAATCAGGGGAACACAGATACGCAGTATTTT
TRBV7-2,.,.,TRBJ1-1,CASSLDRVGTEAFF,TGTGCCAGCAGCTTAGACAGGGTGGGAACTGAAGCTTTCTTT
TRBV18,.,.,TRBJ1-1,CASSPREEGWTEAFF,TGTGCCAGCTCCCCAAGGGAGGAGGGTTGGACTGAAGCTTTCTTT
TRBV2,.,.,TRBJ2-3,CASGGRRSTDTQYF,TGTGCCAGCGGGGGACGGCGGAGCACAGATACGCAGTATTTT
TRBV7-2,once,TRBD2,TRBJ2-3,CASSLGLEVDTQYF,TGTGCCAGCAGCCTAGGACTAGAGGTCGATACGCAGTATTTT
TRBV7-2,.,.,TRBJ2-7,CASIPRGLSYEQYF,TGTGCCAGCATCCCCAGGGGTTTATCCTACGAGCAGTACTTC
TRBV2,.,.,TRBJ1-6,CASSELEGIRENSPLHF,TGTGCCAGCAGTGAATTGGAAGGGATTCGGGAGAATTCACCCCTCCACTTT
TRBV6-5,once,TRBD1,TRBJ1-1,CASRLDRGRNTEAFF,TGTGCCAGCAGACTAGACAGGGGGAGGAACACTGAAGCTTTCTTT
TRBV2,.,.,TRBJ1-5,CASSPFEGQPQLF,TGTGCCAGCAGTCCTTTTGAAGGGCAGCCCCAGCTTTTT